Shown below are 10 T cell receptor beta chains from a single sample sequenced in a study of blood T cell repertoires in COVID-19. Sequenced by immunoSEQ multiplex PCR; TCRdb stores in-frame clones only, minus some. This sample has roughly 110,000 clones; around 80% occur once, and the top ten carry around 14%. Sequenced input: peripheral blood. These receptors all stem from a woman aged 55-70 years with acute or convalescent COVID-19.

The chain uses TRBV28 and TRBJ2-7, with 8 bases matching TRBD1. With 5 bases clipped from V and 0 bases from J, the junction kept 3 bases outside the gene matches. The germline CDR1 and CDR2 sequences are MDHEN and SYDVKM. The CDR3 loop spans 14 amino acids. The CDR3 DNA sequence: TGTGCCAGCAGTCTGGGACAGGTCTCCTACGAGCAGTACTTC. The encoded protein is CASSLGQVSYEQYF.

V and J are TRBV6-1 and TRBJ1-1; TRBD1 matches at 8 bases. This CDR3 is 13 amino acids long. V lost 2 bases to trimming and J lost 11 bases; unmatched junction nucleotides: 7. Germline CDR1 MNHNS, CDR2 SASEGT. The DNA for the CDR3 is TGTGCCAGCAGTGAACCCGACAGGGGTCGGGCTTTCTTT. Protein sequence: CASSEPDRGRAFF.

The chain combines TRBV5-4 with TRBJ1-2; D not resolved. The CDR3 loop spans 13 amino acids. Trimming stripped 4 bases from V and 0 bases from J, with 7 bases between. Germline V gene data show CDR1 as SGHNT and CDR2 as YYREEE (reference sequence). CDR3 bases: TGTGCCAGCAGCCGGGAAGCTAACTATGGCTACACCTTC. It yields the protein CASSREANYGYTF.

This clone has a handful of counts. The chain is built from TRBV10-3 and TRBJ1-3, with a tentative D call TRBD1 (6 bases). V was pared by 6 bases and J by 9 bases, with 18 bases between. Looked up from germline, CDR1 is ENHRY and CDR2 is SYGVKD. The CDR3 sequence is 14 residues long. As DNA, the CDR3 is TGTGCCATCAGGGACAGAAGTAGTGGTGCCACCATATATTTT. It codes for CAIRDRSSGATIYF.

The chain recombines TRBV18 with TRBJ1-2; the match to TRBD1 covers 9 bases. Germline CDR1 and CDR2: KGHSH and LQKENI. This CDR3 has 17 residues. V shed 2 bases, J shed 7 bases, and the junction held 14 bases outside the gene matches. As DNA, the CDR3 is TGTGCCAGCTCACCAACCGACAGGGGGTATCTTGATCGTGGCTACACCTTC. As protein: CASSPTDRGYLDRGYTF.

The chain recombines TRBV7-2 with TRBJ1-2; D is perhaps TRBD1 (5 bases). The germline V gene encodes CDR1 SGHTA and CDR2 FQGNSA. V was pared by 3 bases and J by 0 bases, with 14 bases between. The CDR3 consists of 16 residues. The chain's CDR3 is CASSLGPRTPNYGYTF. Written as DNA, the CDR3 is TGTGCCAGCAGCTTGGGCCCCCGGACACCTAACTATGGCTACACCTTC. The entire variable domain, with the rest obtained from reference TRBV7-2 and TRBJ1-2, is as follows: GAGVSQSPSNKVTEKGKDVELRCDPISGHTALYWYRQSLGQGLEFLIYFQGNSAPDKSGLPSDRFSAERTGGSVSTLTIQRTQQEDSAVYLCASSLGPRTPNYGYTFGSGTRLTVV.

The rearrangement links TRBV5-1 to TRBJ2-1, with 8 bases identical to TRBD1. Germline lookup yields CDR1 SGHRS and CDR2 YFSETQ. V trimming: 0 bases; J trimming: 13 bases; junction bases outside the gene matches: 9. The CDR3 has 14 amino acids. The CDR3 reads CASSLDRTGGLQFF. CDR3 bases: TGCGCCAGCAGCTTGGACCGCACAGGGGGATTACAGTTCTTC. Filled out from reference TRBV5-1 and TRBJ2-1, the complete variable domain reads KAGVTQTPRYLIKTRGQQVTLSCSPISGHRSVSWYQQTPGQGLQFLFEYFSETQRNKGNFPGRFSGRQFSNSRSEMNVSTLELGDSALYLCASSLDRTGGLQFFGPGTRLTVL.

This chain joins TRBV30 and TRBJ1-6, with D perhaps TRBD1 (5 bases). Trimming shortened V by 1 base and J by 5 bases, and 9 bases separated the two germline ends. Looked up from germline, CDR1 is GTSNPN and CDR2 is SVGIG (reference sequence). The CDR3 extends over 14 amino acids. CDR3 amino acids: CAWSEGADNSPLHF. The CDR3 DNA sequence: TGTGCCTGGAGTGAAGGGGCCGATAATTCACCCCTCCACTTT. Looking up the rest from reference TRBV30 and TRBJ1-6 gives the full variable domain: SQTIHQWPATLVQPVGSPLSLECTVEGTSNPNLYWYRQAAGRGLQLLFYSVGIGQISSEVPQNLSASRPQDRQFILSSKKLLLSDSGFYLCAWSEGADNSPLHFGNGTRLTVT.

The CDR3 sequence is CASTSALTGVYF. The DNA of the CDR3 is TGTGCCAGCACCTCCGCCCTTACAGGAGTGTACTTC. The V and J genes are TRBV12-3 or TRBV12-4 and TRBJ2-4; tentatively, D is TRBD1 (5 bases). The CDR3 has 12 amino acids. The V and J ends lost 7 bases and 15 bases respectively, with 19 bases between them.

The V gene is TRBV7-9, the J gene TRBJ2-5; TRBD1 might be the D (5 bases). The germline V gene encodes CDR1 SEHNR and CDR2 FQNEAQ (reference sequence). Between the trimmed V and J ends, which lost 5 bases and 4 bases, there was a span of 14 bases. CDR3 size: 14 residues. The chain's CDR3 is CASSRAIQGETQYF. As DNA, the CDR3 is TGTGCCAGCAGCCGGGCCATTCAGGGAGAGACCCAGTACTTC.